This T cell receptor beta chain was sequenced in a study of Ad26.COV2.S vaccination and SARS-CoV-2 variants. Findings and limits, study-wide: The placebo group had lower spike-specific TCR breadth than the vaccine recipients did.

There are a few counts of this clone. The antigen is undetermined. Treatment given: 15 to 20 received Ad26.COV2.S at low or high dose, single or two shots; about five received placebo; per-sample allocation not given. Samples came from day 63 after the first vaccine or placebo injection. Some clones are missing from TCRdb's copy, which holds only in-frame ones; the method was immunoSEQ multiplex PCR. Among approximately 420,000 clones listed, approximately 88% were seen once. CDR1 and CDR2 from the germline V gene are MGHRA and YSYEKL. Trimming left V 2 bases short and J 4 bases short, with 18 bases between. The CDR3 is 17 amino acids.

The TCR originated in a person aged 18-60 years who received the Ad26.COV2.S COVID-19 vaccine or a placebo. The material was peripheral blood, obtained in a trial of Ad26.COV2.S vaccine versus placebo. The V and J genes are TRBV4-1 and TRBJ1-5; D is unclear. The DNA of the CDR3 is TGCGCCAGCAGCCAAAGCCCGGTTAGTAGGGCAAATCAGCCCCAGCATTTT. Translation gives CASSQSPVSRANQPQHF.